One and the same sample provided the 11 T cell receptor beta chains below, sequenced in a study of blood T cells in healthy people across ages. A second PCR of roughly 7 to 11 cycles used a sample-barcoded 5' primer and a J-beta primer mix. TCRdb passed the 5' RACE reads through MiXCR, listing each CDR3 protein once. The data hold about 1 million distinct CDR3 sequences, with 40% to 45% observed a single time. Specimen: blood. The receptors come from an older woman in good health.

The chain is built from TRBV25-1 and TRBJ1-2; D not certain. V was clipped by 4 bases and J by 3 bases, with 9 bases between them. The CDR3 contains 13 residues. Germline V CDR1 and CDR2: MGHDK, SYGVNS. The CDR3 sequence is CASSGAGYYGYTF. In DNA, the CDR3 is TGTGCCAGCAGTGGGGCCGGCTACTATGGCTACACCTTC.

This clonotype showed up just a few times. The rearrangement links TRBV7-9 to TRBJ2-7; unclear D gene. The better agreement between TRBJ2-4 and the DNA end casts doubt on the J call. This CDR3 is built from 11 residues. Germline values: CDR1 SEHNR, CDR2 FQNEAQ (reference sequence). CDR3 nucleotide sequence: TGTGCCAGCAGCTCGTCGGACATTCAGTACTTC. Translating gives CASSSSDIQYF.

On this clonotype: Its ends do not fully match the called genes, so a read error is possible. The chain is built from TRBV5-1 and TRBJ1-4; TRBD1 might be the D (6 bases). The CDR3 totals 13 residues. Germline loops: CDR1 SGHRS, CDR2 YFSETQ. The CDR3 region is CAGSTGGGEKLFF. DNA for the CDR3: TGCGCCGGCAGCACCGGGGGCGGTGAAAAACTGTTTTTT. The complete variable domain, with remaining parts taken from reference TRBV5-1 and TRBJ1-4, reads KAGVTQTPRYLIKTRGQQVTLSCSPISGHRSVSWYQQTPGQGLQFLFEYFSETQRNKGNFPGRFSGRQFSNSRSEMNVSTLELGDSALYLCAGSTGGGEKLFFGSGTQLSVL.

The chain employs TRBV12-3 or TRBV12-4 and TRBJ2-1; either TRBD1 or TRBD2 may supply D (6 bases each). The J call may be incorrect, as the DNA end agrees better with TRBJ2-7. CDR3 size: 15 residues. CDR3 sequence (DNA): TGTGCCAGCACCCGGGACACTAGCTCCTACAATGAGCAGTACTTC. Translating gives CASTRDTSSYNEQYF.

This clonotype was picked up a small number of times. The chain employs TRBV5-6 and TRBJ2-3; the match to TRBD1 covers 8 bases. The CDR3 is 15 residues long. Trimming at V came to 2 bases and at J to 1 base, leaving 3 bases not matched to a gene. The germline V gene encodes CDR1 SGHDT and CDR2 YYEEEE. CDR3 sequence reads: CASSFGQGGTDTQYF. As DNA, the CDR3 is TGTGCCAGCAGCTTCGGACAGGGTGGCACAGATACGCAGTATTTT.

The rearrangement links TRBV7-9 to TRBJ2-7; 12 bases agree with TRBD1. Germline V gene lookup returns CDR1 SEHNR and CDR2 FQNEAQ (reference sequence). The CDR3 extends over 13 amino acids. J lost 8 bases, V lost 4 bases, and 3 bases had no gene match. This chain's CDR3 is CASSSGTGGKQYF. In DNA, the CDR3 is TGTGCCAGCAGCTCCGGGACAGGGGGCAAGCAGTACTTC.

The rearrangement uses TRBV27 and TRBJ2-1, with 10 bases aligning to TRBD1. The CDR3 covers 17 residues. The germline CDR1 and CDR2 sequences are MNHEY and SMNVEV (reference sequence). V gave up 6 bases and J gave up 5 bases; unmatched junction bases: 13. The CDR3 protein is CASSRRRWTGGDNEQFF. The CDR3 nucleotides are TGTGCCAGCAGCCGAAGGAGATGGACAGGGGGTGACAATGAGCAGTTCTTC.

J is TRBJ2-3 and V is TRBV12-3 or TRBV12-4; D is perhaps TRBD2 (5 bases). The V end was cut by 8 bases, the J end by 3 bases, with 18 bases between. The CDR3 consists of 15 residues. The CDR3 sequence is CASSIARRTTDTQYF. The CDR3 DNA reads TGTGCCAGCTCCATAGCGAGAAGGACGACAGATACGCAGTATTTT.

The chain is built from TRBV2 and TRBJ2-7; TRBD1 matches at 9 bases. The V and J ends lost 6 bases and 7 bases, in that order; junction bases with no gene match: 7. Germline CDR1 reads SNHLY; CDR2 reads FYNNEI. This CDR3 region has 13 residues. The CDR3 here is CASRGQGLWEQYF. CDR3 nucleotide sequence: TGTGCCAGCAGGGGACAGGGTTTGTGGGAGCAGTACTTC.

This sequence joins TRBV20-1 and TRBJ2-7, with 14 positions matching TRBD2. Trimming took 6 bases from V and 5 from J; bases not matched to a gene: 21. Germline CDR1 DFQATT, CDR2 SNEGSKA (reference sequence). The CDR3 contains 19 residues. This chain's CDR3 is CSADPGPGLAGAGRDEQYF. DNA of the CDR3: TGCAGTGCCGACCCGGGGCCGGGACTAGCGGGAGCCGGTAGAGACGAGCAGTACTTC.

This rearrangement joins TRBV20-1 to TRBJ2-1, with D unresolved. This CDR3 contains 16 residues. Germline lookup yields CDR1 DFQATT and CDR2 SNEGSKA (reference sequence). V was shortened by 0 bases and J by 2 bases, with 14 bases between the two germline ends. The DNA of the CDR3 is TGCAGTGCTAGAGATCGGCGAAGTAGACCCTACAATGAGCAGTTCTTC. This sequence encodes CSARDRRSRPYNEQFF.